This TCR beta chain originates from a study of CD8+ T cells in alopecia areata. Whole-study context: It was oral tofacitinib, at 5 to 10 mg twice daily, that treated patients received. The study, taken as a whole, reports: More clonal than normal scalp was lesional scalp, particularly alopecia totalis/universalis. Tofacitinib significantly brought down scalp clonality and expanded CD8+ clones among top 100.

Regarding treatment: oral pan-JAK inhibitor, 5-10 mg twice daily. For this clone: What it recognizes is unknown.

Investigators isolated RNA and reverse transcribed it into cDNA to act as the sequencing template. Method: immunoSEQ multiplex PCR; TCRdb's copy keeps in-frame clones and lacks some. Of about 190,000 clones in the sample, roughly 60% are singletons; the top ten hold 0.85% to 1.3%. The sequences come from CD4+ T cells sorted from blood, collected at week 24, from a patient treated with tofacitinib. The sequence was obtained from a human donor with alopecia areata.

Here the CDR3 DNA reads TGTGCCAGCAGCTTAGGAGATCCTAACTATGGCTACACCTTC. Translation: CASSLGDPNYGYTF. V and J are TRBV5-6 and TRBJ1-2; no firm D call. Germline lookup yields CDR1 SGHDT and CDR2 YYEEEE. V was shortened by 2 bases and J by 0 bases, with 8 bases between the two germline ends. This CDR3 contains 14 residues.